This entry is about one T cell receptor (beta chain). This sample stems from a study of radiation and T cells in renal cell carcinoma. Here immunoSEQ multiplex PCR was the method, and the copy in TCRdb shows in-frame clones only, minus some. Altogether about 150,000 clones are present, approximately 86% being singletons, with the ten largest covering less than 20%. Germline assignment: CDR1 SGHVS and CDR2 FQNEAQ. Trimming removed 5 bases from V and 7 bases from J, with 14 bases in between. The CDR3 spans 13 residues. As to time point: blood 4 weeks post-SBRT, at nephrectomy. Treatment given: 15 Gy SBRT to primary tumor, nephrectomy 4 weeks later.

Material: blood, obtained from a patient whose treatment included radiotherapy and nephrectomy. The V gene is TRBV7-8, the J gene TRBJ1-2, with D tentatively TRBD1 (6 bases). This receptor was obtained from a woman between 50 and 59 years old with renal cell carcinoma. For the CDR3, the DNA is TGTGCCAGCAGCCCCGCCAGGGGCCCTGGCTACACCTTC. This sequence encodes CASSPARGPGYTF.